This passage covers 22 T cell receptor beta chains from one sample sequenced in a study of cytomegalovirus exposure and HLA in healthy donors. PCR employed 60 Vbeta and 13 Jbeta primers. Profiled with immunoSEQ multiplex PCR; TCRdb holds only in-frame clones, not every one. The sample records 60,000 to 90,000 clones, about 70% being singletons. Source material: PBMCs. The receptors were gathered from a middle-aged man in good health and CMV-seropositive.

The V gene is TRBV11-2, the J gene TRBJ2-1, with TRBD1 matching over 8 bases. The germline V gene encodes CDR1 SGHAT and CDR2 FQNNGV. The CDR3 extends over 15 amino acids. V lost 5 bases and J lost 5; bases outside the gene matches: 8. CDR3 protein: CASSLRTGRNNEQFF. In nucleotides, the CDR3 is TGTGCCAGCAGCCTTAGGACAGGGAGAAACAATGAGCAGTTCTTC.

This clone was observed a few times. The rearrangement uses TRBV7-3 and TRBJ1-6; D may be TRBD1 (5 bases). This CDR3 is built from 15 residues. The V end was cut by 0 bases, the J end by 8 bases, with 11 bases between. The germline V gene encodes CDR1 SGHTA and CDR2 FQGTGA. The CDR3 sequence is CASSLTGESYSPLHF. As DNA, the CDR3 is TGTGCCAGCAGCTTAACAGGGGAATCGTATTCACCCCTCCACTTT. The full variable domain, rest sourced from reference TRBV7-3 and TRBJ1-6, is GAGVSQTPSNKVTEKGKYVELRCDPISGHTALYWYRQSLGQGPEFLIYFQGTGAADDSGLPNDRFFAVRPEGSVSTLKIQRTERGDSAVYLCASSLTGESYSPLHFGNGTRLTVT.

The V and J genes are TRBV5-1 and TRBJ2-1; 9 nucleotides match TRBD1. V lost 4 bases, J lost 7 bases, and 9 bases stayed unmatched. The CDR3 consists of 15 residues. Germline V gene data show CDR1 as SGHRS and CDR2 as YFSETQ. The CDR3 nucleotides read TGCGCCAGCAGCCCTGGGGACAGGGAGCAGAATGAGCAGTTCTTC. It encodes CASSPGDREQNEQFF.

The chain recombines TRBV19 with TRBJ1-1; D gene uncertain. Per germline, CDR1 LNHDA and CDR2 SQIVND (reference sequence). The CDR3 has 13 residues. The V and J ends lost 5 bases and 5 bases respectively, with 12 bases between them. The CDR3 bases are TGTGCCAGTAGTTGGGAGGGAAGAACTGAAGCTTTCTTT. It is translated as CASSWEGRTEAFF.

The chain carries TRBV29-1 and TRBJ1-1; possibly TRBD1 for D (5 bases). Germline loops: CDR1 SQVTM, CDR2 ANQGSEA. The CDR3 totals 14 residues. The V end was cut by 4 bases, the J end by 1 base, with 13 bases between. This chain's CDR3 is CSVVQGGRNTEAFF. CDR3 sequence (DNA): TGCAGCGTTGTTCAGGGCGGCAGGAACACTGAAGCTTTCTTT.

The rearrangement uses TRBV7-2 and TRBJ2-2; TRBD1 matches at 10 bases. This CDR3 has 18 amino acids. V lost 1 base and J lost 3; bases outside the gene matches: 8. CDR1 and CDR2 from the germline V gene are SGHTA and FQGNSA. The CDR3 DNA is TGTGCCAGCAGCTTAGTAGCTACGACAGGGGGCTACACCGGGGAGCTGTTTTTT. It yields the protein CASSLVATTGGYTGELFF.

V gene TRBV9 combines with J gene TRBJ1-2; D is perhaps TRBD1 (5 bases). V shed 4 bases and J shed 8 bases, with 12 bases lying between them. The CDR3 consists of 12 residues. Germline assignment: CDR1 SGDLS and CDR2 YYNGEE. Written as DNA, the CDR3 is TGTGCCAGCAGCCCCTCAGGGCTAGGCTACACCTTC. Translated: CASSPSGLGYTF.

This clone showed up just once. The gene calls are TRBV25-1 and TRBJ1-6; a possible D gene is TRBD1 (6 bases). V lost 4 bases, J lost 8 bases, and 15 bases lay in between. This CDR3 region has 15 residues. Germline V gives CDR1 MGHDK, CDR2 SYGVNS. The CDR3 protein is CASSVARDKDSPLHF. The CDR3 bases are TGTGCCAGCAGTGTTGCCCGGGACAAGGATTCACCCCTCCACTTT.

This clone has only one observation. This chain connects TRBV5-4 to TRBJ2-5; weak D call: TRBD2 (5 bases). Germline-derived CDR1 and CDR2 are SGHNT and YYREEE (reference sequence). There are 17 residues in the CDR3. V lost 0 bases and J 3 bases, leaving 18 bases between the germline ends. CDR3 residues: CASSLGGWGAAKETQYF. CDR3 bases: TGTGCCAGCAGCTTGGGGGGTTGGGGAGCGGCTAAAGAGACCCAGTACTTC.

This clone was observed a single time. The V gene is TRBV4-3, the J gene TRBJ1-2; 10 nucleotides align to TRBD1. V dropped 3 bases and J dropped 7; count of bases not matched to a gene: 5. Germline V CDR1 and CDR2: LGHNA, YSLEER. The CDR3 length is 14 residues. The CDR3 region is CASSHGTGVSGYTF. The CDR3, as DNA: TGCGCCAGCAGCCACGGGACAGGGGTTTCTGGCTACACCTTC.

This chain links TRBV7-8 with TRBJ2-6, with 7 nucleotides matching TRBD2. Losses at the gene ends were 2 bases for V and 0 bases for J; bases not matched to a gene: 7. The CDR3 is 18 residues long. Germline loops: CDR1 SGHVS, CDR2 FQNEAQ. This chain's CDR3 is CASSLSGLDFSGANVLTF. The CDR3 DNA follows: TGTGCCAGCAGCTTATCCGGACTAGATTTCTCTGGGGCCAACGTCCTGACTTTC.

This clone has a handful of counts. This chain links TRBV19 with TRBJ1-1; D unclear. The CDR3 spans 15 residues. Germline lookup yields CDR1 LNHDA and CDR2 SQIVND (reference sequence). The germline V and J ends were trimmed by 2 bases and 1 base, with 11 bases remaining between them. Here the CDR3 DNA reads TGTGCCAGTAGTATAAAGAAGTGGCAGAACACTGAAGCTTTCTTT. Translating gives CASSIKKWQNTEAFF.

V and J are TRBV5-4 and TRBJ1-1; possibly TRBD1 for D (5 bases). Germline-derived CDR1 and CDR2 are SGHNT and YYREEE (reference sequence). Trimming took off 4 bases at V and 0 bases at J, with 13 bases between the two ends. The length of the CDR3 is 15 residues. CDR3 coding DNA: TGTGCCAGCAGCCCGGGGGGGATCATGAACACTGAAGCTTTCTTT. It specifies CASSPGGIMNTEAFF.

This clone was picked up a small number of times. The chain joins TRBV9 to TRBJ2-1; D unclear. With 3 bases removed from V and 3 bases from J, the gap between germline ends came to 10 bases. This CDR3 has 14 amino acids. The germline CDR1 and CDR2 sequences are SGDLS and YYNGEE. CDR3 DNA sequence: TGTGCCAGCAGCGGCGTGTCGGGCTACAATGAGCAGTTCTTC. Its protein is CASSGVSGYNEQFF.

The gene calls are TRBV6-5 and TRBJ2-7; a weak D match, TRBD1 (5 bases). The CDR3 totals 15 residues. Trimming cost V 0 bases and J 1 base, with 10 bases left between them. The germline CDR1 and CDR2 sequences are MNHEY and SVGAGI. CDR3 coding DNA: TGTGCCAGCAGTTACTCCTCGGACAATTCCTACGAGCAGTACTTC. Its protein product is CASSYSSDNSYEQYF.

This rearrangement joins TRBV6-6 to TRBJ1-5; D remains unclear. The CDR3 covers 13 residues. The V gene's germline CDR1 is MNHNY and CDR2 SVGAGI (reference sequence). Trimming cost V 10 bases and J 1 base, with 11 bases left between them. The CDR3 protein is CATTAGSNQPQHF. The CDR3 bases are TGTGCCACCACCGCCGGGAGCAATCAGCCCCAGCATTTT.

V is TRBV7-8 and J is TRBJ1-4; 7 positions agree with TRBD1. Losses at the gene ends were 1 base for V and 3 bases for J; bases not matched to a gene: 5. The CDR3 is 16 amino acids. Germline V gives CDR1 SGHVS, CDR2 FQNEAQ. Written as DNA, the CDR3 is TGTGCCAGCAGCTTAGTCGGGACAGCTCCTAATGAAAAACTGTTTTTT. It is translated as CASSLVGTAPNEKLFF.

This clone has only a few counts. The V gene is TRBV5-1, the J gene TRBJ1-1; 7 bases align to TRBD1. This CDR3 has 14 amino acids. The J segment lost 5 bases and the V segment lost 0 bases, leaving 4 bases of the junction unmatched. The germline V gene has CDR1 SGHRS and CDR2 YFSETQ. CDR3 protein: CASSLVQGRTEAFF. The CDR3 DNA follows: TGCGCCAGCAGCTTGGTACAGGGGAGAACTGAAGCTTTCTTT.

The rearrangement uses TRBV2 and TRBJ1-1, with D tentatively TRBD1 (5 bases). The germline V gene encodes CDR1 SNHLY and CDR2 FYNNEI. Trimming cost V 5 bases and J 1 base, with 8 bases left between them. The CDR3 runs 13 residues. CDR3 sequence reads: CASSKTANTEAFF. In nucleotides, the CDR3 is TGTGCCAGCAGTAAGACAGCGAACACTGAAGCTTTCTTT. Based on the CDR3 plus reference TRBV2 and TRBJ1-1, the full variable domain is EPEVTQTPSHQVTQMGQEVILRCVPISNHLYFYWYRQILGQKVEFLVSFYNNEISEKSEIFDDQFSVERPDGSNFTLKIRSTKLEDSAMYFCASSKTANTEAFFGQGTRLTVV.

The chain has TRBV5-1 and TRBJ1-1, with TRBD1 matching 9 bases. Germline V lookup: CDR1 SGHRS, CDR2 YFSETQ. The CDR3 covers 17 residues. Trimming removed 4 bases from V and 5 bases from J; junction bases left unmatched: 15. CDR3 DNA: TGCGCCAGCAGCCAACGCCGACCGGGACAGGGAGCAACTGAAGCTTTCTTT. Its translation: CASSQRRPGQGATEAFF. The full variable domain, its missing parts supplied by reference TRBV5-1 and TRBJ1-1, is KAGVTQTPRYLIKTRGQQVTLSCSPISGHRSVSWYQQTPGQGLQFLFEYFSETQRNKGNFPGRFSGRQFSNSRSEMNVSTLELGDSALYLCASSQRRPGQGATEAFFGQGTRLTVV.

V usage is TRBV5-6 and J usage is TRBJ1-3, with unresolved D. The CDR3 is 12 amino acids. Germline V gene sequence: CDR1 SGHDT, CDR2 YYEEEE. Trimming shortened V by 5 bases and J by 4 bases, and 7 bases separated the two germline ends. CDR3 bases: TGTGCCAGCAGAGATCAGGGAAACACCATATATTTT. Its translation is CASRDQGNTIYF.

This rearrangement joins TRBV5-6 to TRBJ2-1; 9 nucleotides line up with TRBD1. The junction had 4 bases not matched to a gene; V was cut back by 4 bases and J by 2 bases. In germline, CDR1 is SGHDT, CDR2 YYEEEE. This CDR3 region has 15 residues. CDR3 coding DNA: TGTGCCAGCAGCAGACGACAGGGGGCCTACAATGAGCAGTTCTTC. Amino acid sequence: CASSRRQGAYNEQFF. Full variable domain (rest looked up from reference TRBV5-6 and TRBJ2-1): DAGVTQSPTHLIKTRGQQVTLRCSPKSGHDTVSWYQQALGQGPQFIFQYYEEEERQRGNFPDRFSGHQFPNYSSELNVNALLLGDSALYLCASSRRQGAYNEQFFGPGTRLTVL.